These 6 T cell receptor beta chains were sequenced from one sample in a study of human T cells and chemical hapten exposure. Using its own MiXCR run on the RACE reads, TCRdb lists one record per CDR3 protein. Here the sample spans tens of thousands of distinct CDR3 sequences, roughly a tenth being singletons. As for time point: patch test 3, about 24 weeks after DPC sensitization. Treatment defined: therapeutic diphenylcyclopropenone sensitization with weekly scalp DPC. This specimen consisted of whole blood, obtained in connection with sensitization to the hapten diphenylcyclopropenone (DPC). The receptors stem from a woman aged 25 to 39 with alopecia areata. Some clones in this sample may be carry-over from other donors' samples.

This clonotype was counted at least ten times. CDR3 in DNA: TGTGCCAGCAGTCGGGACTCCGCCTACGAAAGGCAGTACGTC. Translating gives CASSRDSAYERQYV. This chain connects TRBV12-3 or TRBV12-4 to TRBJ2-7, with a weak D call TRBD2 (6 bases). The germline V and J ends were trimmed by 5 bases and 9 bases, with 20 bases remaining between them. The CDR3 length is 14 residues.

This clonotype was recorded many times. CDR3 nucleotide sequence: TGTGCCAGCTCACCACCGGGACTATCACGAGATACGCAGTATTTT. Protein product: CASSPPGLSRDTQYF. The V and J genes are TRBV18 and TRBJ2-3, with 7 bases aligning to TRBD2. V shed 0 bases and J 5 bases; nucleotides not matched to a gene: 5. The CDR3 extends over 15 amino acids. Germline V gives CDR1 KGHSH, CDR2 LQKENI.

CDR3 coding DNA: TGCGCCAGCAGCCGCGGACTCACAGATACGCAGTATTTT. Protein: CASSRGLTDTQYF. This chain uses TRBV4-1 with TRBJ2-3; TRBD2 is a possible D gene (5 bases). This CDR3 has 13 residues. CDR1 is MGHRA and CDR2 is YSYEKL in the germline V gene. V lost 4 bases and J lost 2, with 7 bases in between.

Ten or more counts support this clonotype. This chain links TRBV6-2 or TRBV6-3 with TRBJ2-1; TRBD1 is a possible D gene (5 bases). Trimming left V 2 bases short and J 3 bases short, with 11 bases between. Germline assignment: CDR1 MNHEY and CDR2 SVGEGT. The CDR3 is 15 amino acids. The CDR3 sequence is CASSYLRANYNEQFF. The CDR3 nucleotides read TGTGCCAGCAGTTACCTCAGGGCTAACTACAATGAGCAGTTCTTC.

The chain recombines TRBV29-1 with TRBJ1-6, with D maybe TRBD1 (6 bases). The CDR3 is 14 residues long. The germline CDR1 and CDR2 sequences are SQVTM and ANQGSEA. Trimming took off 7 bases at V and 7 bases at J, with 17 bases between the two ends. The DNA for the CDR3 is TGCAGCGCCAGGGGACTGGATCCGAATTCACCCCTCCACTTT. It specifies CSARGLDPNSPLHF. Variable domain in full (rest from reference TRBV29-1 and TRBJ1-6): SAVISQKPSRDICQRGTSLTIQCQVDSQVTMMFWYRQQPGQSLTLIATANQGSEATYESGFVIDKFPISRPNLTFSTLTVSNMSPEDSSIYLCSARGLDPNSPLHFGNGTRLTVT.

In this sample, this clonotype turned up many times. The chain joins TRBV27 to TRBJ2-7; no firm D call. Per germline, CDR1 MNHEY and CDR2 SMNVEV (reference sequence). V was cut by 6 bases and J by 9 bases, with 15 bases left in between. CDR3 length equals 12 residues. The CDR3 coding sequence is TGTGCCAGCAGGGACGCCGGTTGGGTGCAGTACTTC. Its protein is CASRDAGWVQYF.